Listed below are T cell receptor beta chains from one sample, sequenced in a study of T cell responses to AZD1222 COVID-19 vaccine. Clones were sequenced by immunoSEQ multiplex PCR, and TCRdb holds only the in-frame ones, with some missing. The sample consists of about 67,000 clones, 80% to 90% of them appearing once. This specimen consisted of peripheral blood, obtained on day 0 of AZD1222 vaccination. The source is an adult in good health. The CDR3 runs from the conserved cysteine through the conserved F or W. The order of the fields is J gene, V gene, D gene, clone size, CDR3 protein, CDR3 DNA. D genes are given only for firm matches. Size tells how often a clone was seen (once, few, many) or the class of an expanded clone, and some rows leave it out.

J: TRBJ2-1; V: TRBV6-2/TRBV6-3; D: -; size: -; CDR3: CASSFRNEQFF; DNA: TGTGCCAGCAGTTTTAGGAATGAGCAGTTCTTC
J: TRBJ2-5; V: TRBV29-1; D: -; size: -; CDR3: CSVRVATQETQYF; DNA: TGCAGCGTTCGGGTAGCCACCCAAGAGACCCAGTACTTC
J: TRBJ1-5; V: TRBV27; D: -; size: -; CDR3: CASSHSNQPQHF; DNA: TGTGCCAGCAGCCATAGCAATCAGCCCCAGCATTTT
J: TRBJ1-5; V: TRBV30; D: TRBD1; size: -; CDR3: CAWTGQGRGQPQHF; DNA: TGTGCCTGGACTGGACAGGGCAGAGGTCAGCCCCAGCATTTT
J: TRBJ1-3; V: TRBV9; D: -; size: -; CDR3: CASSVDPEPGNTIYF; DNA: TGTGCCAGCAGCGTAGACCCAGAACCTGGAAACACCATATATTTT
J: TRBJ2-2; V: TRBV19; D: -; size: -; CDR3: CASSIHGDRPGELFF; DNA: TGTGCCAGTAGTATCCACGGGGACCGCCCCGGGGAGCTGTTTTTT
J: TRBJ1-4; V: TRBV28; D: TRBD1; size: -; CDR3: CASNPLGDRDEKLFF; DNA: TGTGCCAGCAATCCCCTAGGGGACAGGGATGAAAAACTGTTTTTT
J: TRBJ1-1; V: TRBV11-2; D: -; size: -; CDR3: CASSLEVNTEAFF; DNA: TGTGCCAGCAGCTTAGAGGTGAACACTGAAGCTTTCTTT
J: TRBJ1-4; V: TRBV7-8; D: -; size: -; CDR3: CASSLGIREKLFF; DNA: TGTGCCAGCAGCTTAGGGATTAGGGAAAAACTGTTTTTT
J: TRBJ2-1; V: TRBV10-3; D: -; size: -; CDR3: CAISESTRGSMHEQFF; DNA: TGTGCCATCAGTGAGTCGACTAGAGGGAGTATGCATGAGCAGTTCTTC
J: TRBJ2-7; V: TRBV15; D: TRBD1; size: -; CDR3: CATSPGTGVEQYF; DNA: TGTGCCACCAGCCCGGGGACAGGGGTCGAGCAGTACTTC
J: TRBJ1-6; V: TRBV11-2; D: -; size: once; CDR3: CASRPHRASPLHF; DNA: TGTGCCAGCAGGCCCCACAGGGCTTCACCCCTCCACTTT
J: TRBJ2-3; V: TRBV7-2; D: TRBD2; size: -; CDR3: CASSLAGGGSTDTQYF; DNA: TGTGCCAGCAGCTTAGCGGGGGGAGGGAGTACAGATACGCAGTATTTT